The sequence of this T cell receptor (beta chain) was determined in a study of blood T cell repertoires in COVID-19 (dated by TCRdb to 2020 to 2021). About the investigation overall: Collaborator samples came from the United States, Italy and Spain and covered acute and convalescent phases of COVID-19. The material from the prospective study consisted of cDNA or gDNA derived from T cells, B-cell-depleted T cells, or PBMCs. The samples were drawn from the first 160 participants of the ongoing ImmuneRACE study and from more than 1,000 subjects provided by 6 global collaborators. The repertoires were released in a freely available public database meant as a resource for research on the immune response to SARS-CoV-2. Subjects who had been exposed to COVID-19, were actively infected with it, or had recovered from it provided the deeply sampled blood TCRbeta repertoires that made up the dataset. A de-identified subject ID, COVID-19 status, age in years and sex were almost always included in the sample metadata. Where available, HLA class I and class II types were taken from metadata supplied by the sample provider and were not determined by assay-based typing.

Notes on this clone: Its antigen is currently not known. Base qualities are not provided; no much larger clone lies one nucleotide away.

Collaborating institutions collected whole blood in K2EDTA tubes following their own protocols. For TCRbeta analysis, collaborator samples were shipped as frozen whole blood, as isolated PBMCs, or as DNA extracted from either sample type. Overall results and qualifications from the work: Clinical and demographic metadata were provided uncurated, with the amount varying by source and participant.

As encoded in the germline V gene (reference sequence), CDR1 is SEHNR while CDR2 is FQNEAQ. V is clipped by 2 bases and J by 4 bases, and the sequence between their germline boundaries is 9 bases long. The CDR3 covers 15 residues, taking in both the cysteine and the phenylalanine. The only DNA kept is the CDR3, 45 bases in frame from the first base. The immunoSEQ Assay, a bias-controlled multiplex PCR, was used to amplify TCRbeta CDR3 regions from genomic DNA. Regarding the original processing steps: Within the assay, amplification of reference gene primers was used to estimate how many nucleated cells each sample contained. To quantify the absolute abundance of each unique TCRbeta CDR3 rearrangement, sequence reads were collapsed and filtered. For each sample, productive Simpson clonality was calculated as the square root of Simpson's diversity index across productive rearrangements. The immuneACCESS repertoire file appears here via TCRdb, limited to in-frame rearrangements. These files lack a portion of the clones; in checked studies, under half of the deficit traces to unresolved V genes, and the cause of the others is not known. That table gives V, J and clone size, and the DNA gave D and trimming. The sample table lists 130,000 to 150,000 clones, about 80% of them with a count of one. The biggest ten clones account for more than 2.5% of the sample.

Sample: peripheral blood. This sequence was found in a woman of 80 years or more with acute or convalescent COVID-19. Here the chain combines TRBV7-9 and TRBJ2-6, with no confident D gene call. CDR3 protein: CASSLLVYGANVLTF. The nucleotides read TGTGCCAGCAGCTTATTAGTTTACGGGGCCAACGTCCTGACTTTC.